A selection of T cell receptor beta chains follows, all from one sample in a study of shared clonotypes between healthy human individuals. Assay used: immunoSEQ multiplex PCR; TCRdb lists only in-frame clones, some missing. The sample has fewer than 800,000 clones; approximately 90% are singletons. The sample was naive CD8+ T cells sorted from blood. These receptors were obtained from a man aged 25 to 45 in good health. Each CDR3 is given with its conserved first and last residue. D genes are given only for firm matches.

d_call v_call cdr3_aa
NA TRBV25-1 CASSESGPSAISYNEQFF
NA TRBV9 CASSTGSSTDTQYF
NA TRBV5-6 CASSLTESRGTQYF
TRBD1 TRBV7-9 CASSHLPGQGDEKLFF
TRBD1 TRBV6-7 CANSRQGLSSYEQYF
NA TRBV18 CASSPRPGRPGELFF
NA TRBV9 CASGMSSYNEQFF
TRBD2 TRBV14 CASSHSAGVGNEQFF
TRBD2 TRBV6-5 CASSLGTSDTGELFF
NA TRBV27 CASSLVRAGANVLTF
TRBD2 TRBV6-5 CASSSWDYQDTDTQYF
NA TRBV6-5 CASRDPRVEKLFF
TRBD2 TRBV29-1 CSVVLAGGPYEQFF
NA TRBV21-1 CASSKEGQGITDTQYF
NA TRBV2 CASSEGQWEAFF
TRBD2 TRBV10-1 CASSEGPGGPNEQFF
NA TRBV5-1 CASSLGGFDEQYF
NA TRBV7-8 CASSFQGHNEQFF
NA TRBV29-1 CSVEGERGTDTQYF
NA TRBV2 CASRTGTFYEQYF
NA TRBV18 CASSSTGQREVWEKLFF
NA TRBV2 CASRGRAWGFYNEQFF
TRBD2 TRBV29-1 CSVELLAVRAEETQYF
NA TRBV18 CASSPMAPEAFF
NA TRBV4-1 CASSQGPGELFF
NA TRBV9 CASSATGADYEQYF
TRBD2 TRBV7-2 CASSLNPSAGDYNEQFF
TRBD1 TRBV28 CASSRTGTANYGYTF
NA TRBV10-3 CAISESMGSGVQPQHF
NA TRBV15 CATSRDNLATDTQYF
TRBD2 TRBV5-8 CASSRGLAGVYTGELFF
NA TRBV6-1 CASSDSVAKNIQYF
NA TRBV6-5 CASSYFGSSGANVLTF
NA TRBV9 CASSVGKGEKLFF
TRBD2 TRBV7-9 CASSIDGTSDEQYF
NA TRBV10-2 CASSDRSIPNYGYTF
NA TRBV7-9 CASTSDLAKNIQYF
TRBD2 TRBV6-4 CASSMTSGTPTDTQYF
NA TRBV13 CASSPGTPGELFF
NA TRBV2 CAIAGNPITF
NA TRBV21-1 CASSKALELAGNEQYF